The rows below give T cell receptor beta chains drawn from one sample of a study of blood T cell repertoires in COVID-19. This table comes from immunoSEQ multiplex PCR, and its TCRdb copy is limited to in-frame clones, with some not included. This table has just over 250,000 clones, 80% to 90% appearing once. Sequenced: PBMCs or T cells enriched from blood (not recorded which). These receptors were collected from a young man with acute COVID-19. Both conserved end residues are part of each CDR3. The order of the fields is V gene, D gene, J gene, clone size, CDR3 DNA, CDR3 protein. D genes are given only for firm matches. The size of a clone is reported for some rows only, either as once, few or many, or as a class for expanded clones.

TRBV18,NA,TRBJ2-1,NA,TGTGCCAGCTCACCTTCTCCCAGCTCCTACAATGAGCAGTTCTTC,CASSPSPSSYNEQFF
TRBV2,TRBD1,TRBJ1-2,NA,TGTGCCAGCAGGACAGGGGGCGCGTGGGTCGGCTACACCTTC,CASRTGGAWVGYTF
TRBV19,TRBD1,TRBJ1-2,NA,TGTGCCAGTAGTACCCCGACAGGGGGCATGAACTATGGCTACACCTTC,CASSTPTGGMNYGYTF
TRBV7-2,NA,TRBJ1-5,NA,TGTGCCAGCAGCCCGGGGAGCGGAGGCAATCAGCCCCAGCATTTT,CASSPGSGGNQPQHF
TRBV6-5,NA,TRBJ1-6,NA,TGTGCCAGCAGTTACTCGGACGGGCGGGCACCCCTCCACTTT,CASSYSDGRAPLHF
TRBV25-1,NA,TRBJ1-6,NA,TGTGCCAGCAGTGAGAACAGGGTTTCACCCCTCCACTTT,CASSENRVSPLHF
TRBV5-6,NA,TRBJ1-1,NA,TGTGCCAGCAGCTTTGGGCAAAACTCTGAACGAGCTTTCTTT,CASSFGQNSERAFF
TRBV19,NA,TRBJ2-1,NA,TGTGCCAGCTTCGACAGGCGCGGTGAGCAGTTCTTC,CASFDRRGEQFF
TRBV6-5,TRBD1,TRBJ2-1,NA,TGTGCCAGCAGTTACCGGGACAGGGACAATGAGCAGTTCTTC,CASSYRDRDNEQFF
TRBV7-2,NA,TRBJ1-1,NA,TGTGCCAGCTGTATTGACATGAACACTGAAGCTTTCTTT,CASCIDMNTEAFF
TRBV6-5,NA,TRBJ1-5,once,TGTGCCAGCAGTTACTTGGGTGGGCAGAACCCTCAGCCCCAGCATTTT,CASSYLGGQNPQPQHF
TRBV10-3,NA,TRBJ2-5,few,TGTGCCATCTCCCAGGGAGGTTGGGAGACCCAGTACTTC,CAISQGGWETQYF
TRBV19,NA,TRBJ1-5,NA,TGTGCCAGTAGCCACAGGGACAATCAGCCCCAGCATTTT,CASSHRDNQPQHF
TRBV4-1,TRBD1,TRBJ1-4,NA,TGCGCCAGCAGCCAACCCGGGACAGGGATGGAAAAACTGTTTTTT,CASSQPGTGMEKLFF
TRBV6-5,NA,TRBJ1-2,NA,TGTGCCAGCAGTACTACAACAGGGTTCAATGGCTACACCTTC,CASSTTTGFNGYTF
TRBV5-1,NA,TRBJ1-1,NA,TGCGCCAGCAGCTTGAGCGGGGCTGAAGCTTTCTTT,CASSLSGAEAFF
TRBV5-4,NA,TRBJ2-5,NA,TGTGCCAGCAGCTTGGGGGTCGGCGGGGGCGCGGAGACCCAGTACTTC,CASSLGVGGGAETQYF
TRBV28,TRBD1,TRBJ2-1,NA,TGTGCCAGCAGTTCAACCCCGGACAGGAACAATGAGCAGTTCTTC,CASSSTPDRNNEQFF
TRBV6-5,NA,TRBJ1-1,NA,TGTGCCAGCAGTTATCTGAGCCGGCAGGCTGAAGCTTTCTTT,CASSYLSRQAEAFF
TRBV5-1,NA,TRBJ1-1,NA,TGCGCCAGCAGCGTACAGGGAGCCCCTTCCACTGAAGCTTTCTTT,CASSVQGAPSTEAFF
TRBV5-1,NA,TRBJ1-4,NA,TGCGCCAGCAGCTCCGAAGGCAGGGGCGATGAAAAACTGTTTTTT,CASSSEGRGDEKLFF
TRBV27,NA,TRBJ1-1,NA,TGTGCCAGCAGTTCAGGGGTTTCGGGCACTGAAGCTTTCTTT,CASSSGVSGTEAFF
TRBV19,NA,TRBJ2-3,NA,TGTGCCAGTAGTGTCCACTACGTTGATACGCAGTATTTT,CASSVHYVDTQYF
TRBV7-2,NA,TRBJ2-2,NA,TGTGCCAGCAGCTTGCGTTCCAGCCGTTTGGGGCCCGGGGAGCTGTTTTTT,CASSLRSSRLGPGELFF
TRBV2,NA,TRBJ1-1,NA,TGTGCCAGCATGAGTCCGACAGGGAACACTGAAGCTTTCTTT,CASMSPTGNTEAFF
TRBV5-1,NA,TRBJ1-4,once,TGCGCCAGCAGCTTGGGACAGCAATCTAATGAAAAACTGTTTTTT,CASSLGQQSNEKLFF
TRBV6-6,NA,TRBJ2-4,NA,TGTGCCAGCAGTTTCGGGGAAAGCTTAGCCAAAAACATTCAGTACTTC,CASSFGESLAKNIQYF
TRBV6-1,TRBD1,TRBJ1-1,many,TGTGCCAGCAGTGAGACCGGGACAGGGAACACTGAAGCTTTCTTT,CASSETGTGNTEAFF
TRBV6-1,TRBD1,TRBJ1-2,NA,TGTGCCAGCAGTGAACAGGGGGCCCGGGGCTACACCTTC,CASSEQGARGYTF
TRBV19,TRBD1,TRBJ1-2,NA,TGTGCCAGTAGTACCGGGACAGTCTATGGCTACACCTTC,CASSTGTVYGYTF
TRBV5-6,TRBD1,TRBJ2-1,NA,TGTGCCAGCAGCTGGACAGGGTTCGGGTACAATGAGCAGTTCTTC,CASSWTGFGYNEQFF
TRBV28,NA,TRBJ1-1,once,TGTGCCAGCAGTTTTGGTCCGGGACTGCGAGCGAACACTGAAGCTTTCTTT,CASSFGPGLRANTEAFF
TRBV21-1,NA,TRBJ2-5,NA,TGTGCCAGCAGCTCACACACCGGGACAGGATTAGAGACCCAGTACTTC,CASSSHTGTGLETQYF
TRBV7-8,NA,TRBJ1-4,few,TGTGCCAGCAGCTCCGGAACTAATGAAAAACTGTTTTTT,CASSSGTNEKLFF
TRBV4-3,TRBD1,TRBJ1-1,NA,TGCGCCAGCAGCCCTGGGACAGGCAGAACTGAAGCTTTCTTT,CASSPGTGRTEAFF
TRBV7-9,NA,TRBJ1-2,NA,TGTGCCAGCAGCTCCTCGGGGTTAGGAGGCTACACCTTC,CASSSSGLGGYTF
TRBV4-1,NA,TRBJ1-1,few,TGCGCCAGCAGCCCTACTTTCAGGGTTGAGGCTTTCTTT,CASSPTFRVEAFF
TRBV5-1,NA,TRBJ1-1,few,TGCGCCAGCAGCTTGAAACAGGGTAGTTCTGAAGCTTTCTTT,CASSLKQGSSEAFF
TRBV11-2,NA,TRBJ1-1,NA,TGTGCCAGCAGCTTAGAAACTTACACTGAAGCTTTCTTT,CASSLETYTEAFF
TRBV19,NA,TRBJ2-1,NA,TGTGCCAGTAGCACCTTTTCGGGTGGGGCCTTGAATGAGCAGTTCTTC,CASSTFSGGALNEQFF
TRBV28,TRBD1,TRBJ2-4,NA,TGTGCCAGCAGCCAGGACAGGGTACTCCTCATTCAGTACTTC,CASSQDRVLLIQYF
TRBV5-1,NA,TRBJ1-3,few,TGCGCCAGCAGCTTGGAGGGCGGGCAGGCTGGAAACACCATATATTTT,CASSLEGGQAGNTIYF
TRBV28,TRBD1,TRBJ2-2,NA,TGTGCCAGCAGTTCAGGGGGCCCCGGGGAGCTGTTTTTT,CASSSGGPGELFF
TRBV2,NA,TRBJ1-1,NA,TGTGCCAGCAGTAGATCCCTTCGAGGGAACACTGAAGCTTTCTTT,CASSRSLRGNTEAFF
TRBV15,TRBD2,TRBJ2-2,NA,TGTGCCACCAGTGCGGGGGGCACCGGGGAGCTGTTTTTT,CATSAGGTGELFF
TRBV5-5,NA,TRBJ1-2,few,TGTGCCAGCAGCCGGTACTATGAATATGGCTACACCTTC,CASSRYYEYGYTF
TRBV19,TRBD1,TRBJ2-3,NA,TGTGCCAGTAGTAAGGACAGGGCTTCCACAGATACGCAGTATTTT,CASSKDRASTDTQYF
TRBV6-1,NA,TRBJ2-1,few,TGTGCCAGCAGTGAGCGGGGCGCATACAATGAGCAGTTCTTC,CASSERGAYNEQFF
TRBV6-1,NA,TRBJ1-1,NA,TGTGCCAGCAGTGAAGGACTGGGGAGCACTGAAGCTTTCTTT,CASSEGLGSTEAFF
TRBV11-3,NA,TRBJ2-6,once,TGTGCCAGCAGCTCAGGGAACGCTGGGGCCAACGTCCTGACTTTC,CASSSGNAGANVLTF
TRBV3-1/TRBV3-2,NA,TRBJ1-5,NA,TGTGCCAGCAGCCATTCAGACAGAAACAATCAGCCCCAGCATTTT,CASSHSDRNNQPQHF
TRBV9,NA,TRBJ1-6,NA,TGTGCCAGCAGCTCCGGGGGGGATATGACCCTCCACTTT,CASSSGGDMTLHF
TRBV24-1,NA,TRBJ2-3,NA,TGTGCCACCAGTGATTTGACGGGGGATCGCACAGATACGCAGTATTTT,CATSDLTGDRTDTQYF
TRBV6-5,TRBD1,TRBJ1-2,NA,TGTGCCAGCAGTTACTCGAAACAGGGGGAGGATGGCTACACCTTC,CASSYSKQGEDGYTF
TRBV6-5,NA,TRBJ2-5,NA,TGTGCCAGCTATGACCTTGGGGGGTGGGAGACCCAGTACTTC,CASYDLGGWETQYF
TRBV6-5,NA,TRBJ1-2,NA,TGTGCATTAAAGGGGGAATCTAACTATGGCTACACCTTC,CALKGESNYGYTF
TRBV5-1,TRBD1,TRBJ2-1,NA,TGCGCCAGCAGCTTGGAAGGGGGCCTTTACAATGAGCAGTTCTTC,CASSLEGGLYNEQFF